This T cell receptor beta chain was captured in a study of early T cells in non-severe SARS-CoV-2 infection. This clonotype has only a few counts. Each single cDNA molecule received a unique molecular identifier. MiXCR, run by TCRdb on the 5' RACE reads, gives a single entry per CDR3 protein. The sample shows approximately 77,000 distinct CDR3 sequences, 15% to 18% of them seen only once. The CDR3 totals 14 residues. Germline-derived CDR1 and CDR2 are SGHTA and FQGNSA. Between the trimmed V and J ends, which lost 1 base and 9 bases, there was a span of 16 bases. The gene calls are TRBV7-2 and TRBJ2-7; weak D call: TRBD2 (7 bases). The sample was whole blood. The clonotype was recovered from an adult who was a healthcare worker with PCR-confirmed SARS-CoV-2 infection or an uninfected control (not recorded which). CDR3 DNA: TGTGCCAGCAGCTTAGGCCCTAGCGGAGGGGGGCAGTACTTC. The encoded protein is CASSLGPSGGGQYF.